This T cell receptor (beta chain) stems from a study of cytomegalovirus exposure and HLA in healthy donors. For the study at large: One earlier analysis, a look at 150 million to 200 million T cells, found roughly 110 million unique TCR beta sequences. Study outcomes and limitations: As a later analysis revealed, most CMV-associated TCR beta chains appeared HLA-restricted. Follow-up analysis seemed to connect common viral pathogens with several of the most significant clusters identified.

Concerning this clone: Its target is unknown.

PCR amplification relied on 60 Vbeta primers (plus 13 Jbeta primers). Per the study methods: The count from a later analysis was roughly 80 million unique TCR beta chains, some 11 million of them shared. Clones were read by immunoSEQ multiplex PCR, and TCRdb kept only the in-frame ones, dropping some. The DNA gave D and trimming, while V, J and clone size come from that table. The repertoire holds more than 110,000 clones, with 80% to 85% as singletons. Trimming took off 6 bases at V and 2 bases at J, with 10 bases between the two ends. Germline V lookup: CDR1 MNHNY, CDR2 SVGAGI (reference sequence). This CDR3 has 13 residues.

The chain recombines TRBV6-6 with TRBJ1-2; maybe TRBD1 (5 bases). The sequence was collected from a female donor in good health and CMV-seronegative. The specimen sequenced was PBMCs. The chain's CDR3 is CASSPTVNYGYTF. CDR3 coding DNA: TGTGCCAGCAGCCCGACAGTGAACTATGGCTACACCTTC.